The rows below give T cell receptor beta chains drawn from one sample of a study of blood T cells in healthy people across ages. MiXCR was run by TCRdb on the 5' RACE reads, yielding one entry per CDR3 protein. The sample carries around 2 million distinct CDR3 sequences, about 39% recorded once. Sequencing input: blood. The receptors here all came from a human donor in good health. Both conserved end residues are part of each CDR3. The D gene is left open where the match is weak. Only part of the rows carry a size: once, few, many, or a class if the clone is expanded.

once	TRBJ2-5	TRBV6-1	NA	TGTGCCAGCAGCCCACGGCGGCCCGGCAATCGGGGTCACCCTAGGCAAGAGACCCAGTACTTC	CASSPRRPGNRGHPRQETQYF
few	TRBJ2-7	TRBV12-3/TRBV12-4	TRBD1	TGTGCCAGTCAACCGACAGGGACATCCTACGAGCAGTACTTC	CASQPTGTSYEQYF
NA	TRBJ2-1	TRBV20-1	TRBD2	TGCAGTGCTAGAGATACTAGCGGGGGGTTTCAGTTCTTC	CSARDTSGGFQFF
once	TRBJ2-5	TRBV5-1	NA	TGCGCCAGCAGCACCCCCATACAAGAGACCCAGTACTTC	CASSTPIQETQYF
many	TRBJ2-7	TRBV5-1	NA	TGCGCCAGCAGCCCGGGCCCCATGACCGCCGGGTACGAGCAGTACTTC	CASSPGPMTAGYEQYF
NA	TRBJ2-7	TRBV15	NA	TGTGCCACCAGCGCAGCTCTAGGGAACGTGTACGAGCAGTACTTC	CATSAALGNVYEQYF
few	TRBJ1-4	TRBV3-1	TRBD1	TGTGCCAGCAGCCAAGAGTGGTTGGGACAGGGGCTCCGGGGAACTAATGAAAAACTGTTTTTT	CASSQEWLGQGLRGTNEKLFF
many	TRBJ1-1	TRBV5-1	TRBD1	TGCGCCAGCAGCGGACGGGTCCCGGGACAGGGAATGAACACTGAAGCTTTCTTT	CASSGRVPGQGMNTEAFF
few	TRBJ2-1	TRBV20-1	TRBD2	TGCAGTGCCTTTAGCGGGGGGGCCAGCAATGAGCAGTTCTTC	CSAFSGGASNEQFF
NA	TRBJ2-3	TRBV4-3	NA	TGCGCCAGCAGCTCACGACTCCAGAATACGCAGTATTTT	CASSSRLQNTQYF
NA	TRBJ1-1	TRBV20-1	TRBD1	TGCAGTGCTAGGGGACCTCCAGGGGGCTCTGAAGCTTTCTTT	CSARGPPGGSEAFF
NA	TRBJ2-1	TRBV5-6	TRBD2	TGTGCCAGCAGCTTGGGCCTAGCGGGGCGACCGGGCAATGAGCAGTTCTTC	CASSLGLAGRPGNEQFF
few	TRBJ2-3	TRBV5-1	TRBD2	TGCGCCAGCAGTTGGGGGGGTAGGGCGACAGATACGCAGTATTTT	CASSWGGRATDTQYF
NA	TRBJ2-5	TRBV15	NA	TGTGCCACCAGCAGAGATCAGGACCTGGCGCAGTACTTC	CATSRDQDLAQYF
NA	TRBJ2-3	TRBV4-3	NA	TGCGCCAGCAGCCAACGGCAGGCCACAGATACGCAGTATTTT	CASSQRQATDTQYF
NA	TRBJ2-7	TRBV6-2/TRBV6-3	NA	TGTGCCAGCAGTTACGCCGGGGATTCCTACGAGCAGTACTTC	CASSYAGDSYEQYF
few	TRBJ1-5	TRBV27	NA	TGTGCCTGCAGTTCTCGGGGGAGCAATCAGCCCCAGCATTTT	CACSSRGSNQPQHF
NA	TRBJ2-4	TRBV29-1	NA	TGCAGCGTCCAACTAGGCTCCAAAAACATTCAGTACTTC	CSVQLGSKNIQYF
NA	TRBJ2-1	TRBV12-3/TRBV12-4	TRBD1	TGTGTCAGCAGAACAGACAGGGGGCGGAAAAATGAGCAGTTCTTC	CVSRTDRGRKNEQFF
NA	TRBJ2-5	TRBV13	NA	TGTGCCAGCAGCTTACTAGCAAATCATGAAGAGACCCAGTACTTC	CASSLLANHEETQYF
NA	TRBJ1-5	TRBV20-1	TRBD1	TGCAGTGCTACAGACCCGGGACAGGGGAATCAGCCCCAGCATTTT	CSATDPGQGNQPQHF
NA	TRBJ2-1	TRBV28	NA	TGTGCCAGCAGTGGGATAGCCTCCTACAATGAGCAGTTCTTC	CASSGIASYNEQFF
NA	TRBJ2-5	TRBV9	NA	TGTGCCAGCAGCCCAAGCCTTCAAGCCGGACAAGAGACCCAGTACTTC	CASSPSLQAGQETQYF